This section outlines one TCR beta chain sequence together with its context. Germline V CDR1 and CDR2: SQVTM, ANQGSEA. The CDR3 totals 12 residues. The V end lost 7 bases, the J end lost 3 bases, and 13 bases lay between the germline ends. Methods used by the authors: Using reference gene primer amplification, nucleated cell counts were estimated. The table came from immunoSEQ multiplex PCR; TCRdb's copy has only in-frame clones and leaves some out. V, J and clone size are taken as reported in that table, and D and trimming were inferred from the DNA itself. The table lists fewer than 100,000 clones, 88% of them singletons, with under 55% in the top ten. This sample is part of a study of blood T cell repertoires in COVID-19. Study context: Some COVID-19 samples were acute and others convalescent; all came from the United States, Italy and Spain.

This chain connects TRBV29-1 to TRBJ2-7; the D gene is possibly TRBD2 (7 bases). Sequenced material: peripheral blood. The sequence derives from a human donor in a cohort sampled during active COVID-19. The CDR3 here is CSAGASGYEQYF. In DNA, the CDR3 is TGCAGCGCGGGGGCTAGCGGCTACGAGCAGTACTTC.